These 10 T cell receptor beta chains share one sample of origin, sequenced in a study of blood T cells in healthy people across ages. A J-beta primer mix and a sample-barcoded 5' primer were used in a second PCR of roughly 6 to 11 cycles. MiXCR was run by TCRdb on the 5' RACE reads, yielding one entry per CDR3 protein. The data show about 290,000 distinct CDR3 sequences, around 27% seen once. The source material was blood. The receptors originated from a woman between 70 and 85 years old in good health.

The chain recombines TRBV2 with TRBJ2-1; 8 bases are a match to TRBD2. The J segment lost 7 bases and the V segment lost 5 bases, leaving 13 bases of the junction unmatched. The length of the CDR3 is 16 residues. Per germline, CDR1 SNHLY and CDR2 FYNNEI. The DNA of the CDR3 is TGTGCCAGCAGTCTTCGAGCGGGAGCAGCGGCAAATGAGCAGTTCTTC. Encoded protein: CASSLRAGAAANEQFF. Full variable domain (outside the CDR3, taken from reference TRBV2 and TRBJ2-1): EPEVTQTPSHQVTQMGQEVILRCVPISNHLYFYWYRQILGQKVEFLVSFYNNEISEKSEIFDDQFSVERPDGSNFTLKIRSTKLEDSAMYFCASSLRAGAAANEQFFGPGTRLTVL.

This clonotype was recorded at least ten times. V and J are TRBV6-5 and TRBJ1-1; D is uncertain. Germline lookup yields CDR1 MNHEY and CDR2 SVGAGI. V lost 2 bases to trimming and J lost 5 bases, with 6 bases between them. This CDR3 is built from 12 residues. This chain's CDR3 is CASSYGGTEAFF. The CDR3 DNA is TGTGCCAGCAGTTACGGAGGAACTGAAGCTTTCTTT.

The table lists this clonotype with a few counts. CDR3 protein: CASSVQGTGEQYF. CDR3 nucleotide sequence: TGTGCCAGCAGCGTACAGGGTACGGGCGAGCAGTACTTC. V is TRBV11-3 and J is TRBJ2-7; D possibly corresponds to TRBD1 (6 bases). Per germline, CDR1 SGHNT and CDR2 YENEEA. This CDR3 has 13 residues. V lost 5 bases, J lost 6 bases, and 14 bases lay in between.

This clonotype has more than one count but fewer than ten. The chain carries TRBV5-1 and TRBJ2-1, with 10 bases lining up with TRBD2. Germline loops: CDR1 SGHRS, CDR2 YFSETQ. J lost 0 bases, V lost 4 bases, and 4 bases had no gene match. There are 16 residues in the CDR3. CDR3 region: CASSPSSGSSYNEQFF. The CDR3 DNA sequence: TGCGCCAGCAGCCCGTCTAGCGGGAGCTCCTACAATGAGCAGTTCTTC.

This clonotype was recorded a few times. This sequence joins TRBV9 and TRBJ2-2; D might be TRBD1 or TRBD2, each matching 5 bases. V lost 4 bases to trimming and J lost 6 bases, with 19 bases between them. CDR1 is SGDLS and CDR2 is YYNGEE in the germline V gene. The CDR3 is 16 residues long. CDR3 DNA sequence: TGTGCCAGCAGCCCCCGAGGACGAGGGGACGCCGGGGAGCTGTTTTTT. It encodes CASSPRGRGDAGELFF.

About this clonotype itself: Possible read error: a much larger clone is one base away. The chain joins TRBV20-1 to TRBJ1-6; 7 bases match TRBD1. This CDR3 is built from 15 residues. CDR1 is DFQATT, CDR2 SNEGSKA, per germline (reference sequence). The chain's CDR3 is CGARDKGQRNSPLHF. The CDR3 DNA follows: TGCGGTGCTAGAGATAAGGGACAGCGTAATTCACCCCTCCACTTT.

About this clonotype: A junction boundary mismatches the germline segment, possibly from a read error. The rearrangement joins TRBV6-2 or TRBV6-3 to TRBJ1-5; D unresolved. The CDR3 spans 13 residues. CDR1 and CDR2 (germline): MNHEY, SVGEGT. Here the CDR3 DNA reads TGCGCCAGCGGTTATCTCCCGCATCAGCCCCAGCATTTT. Protein product: CASGYLPHQPQHF.

This clonotype was found a few times. The chain has TRBV5-8 and TRBJ2-3; TRBD2 matches 7 bases. Germline V gene sequence: CDR1 SGHTS, CDR2 YDEGEE. The length of the CDR3 is 16 residues. Trimming removed 0 bases from V and 0 bases from J; junction bases left unmatched: 4. The CDR3 nucleotides read TGTGCCAGCAGCTTGGTAGTCGGGAGGAGCACAGATACGCAGTATTTT. Its protein product is CASSLVVGRSTDTQYF.

This clonotype was recorded a few times. V gene TRBV5-1 combines with J gene TRBJ2-1, with D possibly TRBD2 on 6 matching bases. Per germline, CDR1 SGHRS and CDR2 YFSETQ. This CDR3 is 17 amino acids long. Trimming removed 1 base at V and 3 bases at J, with 17 bases between. CDR3 sequence: CASSLLPPGSVYNEQFF. Here the CDR3 DNA reads TGCGCCAGCAGCTTGCTCCCCCCCGGGAGTGTCTACAATGAGCAGTTCTTC.

The chain has TRBV11-2 and TRBJ2-7, with D possibly TRBD2 on 5 matching bases. This CDR3 is built from 15 residues. Deletions cut 0 bases from V and 3 bases from J, with 12 bases between. The germline V gene has CDR1 SGHAT and CDR2 FQNNGV. The CDR3 is CASSLDHGNRYEQYV. CDR3 bases: TGTGCCAGCAGCTTAGATCACGGGAACCGCTACGAGCAGTACGTC.